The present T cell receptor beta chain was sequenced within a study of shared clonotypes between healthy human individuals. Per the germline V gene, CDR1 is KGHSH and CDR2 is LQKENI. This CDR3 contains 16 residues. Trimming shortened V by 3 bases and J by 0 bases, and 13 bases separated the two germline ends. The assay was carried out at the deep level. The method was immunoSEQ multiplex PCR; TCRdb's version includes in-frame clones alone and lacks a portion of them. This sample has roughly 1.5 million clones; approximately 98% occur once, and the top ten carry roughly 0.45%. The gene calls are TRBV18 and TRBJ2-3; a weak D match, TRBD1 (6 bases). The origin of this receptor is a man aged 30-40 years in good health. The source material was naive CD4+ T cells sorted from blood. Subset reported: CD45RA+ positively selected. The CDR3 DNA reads TGTGCCAGCTCACCCCCCGGACAGCCTAGCACAGATACGCAGTATTTT. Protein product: CASSPPGQPSTDTQYF. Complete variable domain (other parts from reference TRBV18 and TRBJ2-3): NAGVMQNPRHLVRRRGQEARLRCSPMKGHSHVYWYRQLPEEGLKFMVYLQKENIIDESGMPKERFSAEFPKEGPSILRIQQVVRGDSAAYFCASSPPGQPSTDTQYFGPGTRLTVL.